This T cell receptor beta chain was identified during a study of shared clonotypes between healthy human individuals. Study-level information: Per donor, three plates held CD4 naive cells, three held CD4 memory, two held CD8 naive and one held CD8 memory. Whole-study results and caveats: Larger estimated richness was generally recorded for naive subsets relative to memory subsets. Some naive CD4 clonotypes, roughly 4.7%, turned up in common across a few donors.

CDR1 and CDR2 (germline): MNHEY, SMNVEV (reference sequence). Between the trimmed V and J ends, which lost 2 bases and 0 bases, there was a span of 21 bases. The length of the CDR3 is 19 residues. Several immunoSEQ plates held equal portions of the genomic DNA taken from each subset. Using immunoSEQ multiplex PCR, the repertoire was profiled, and TCRdb retains in-frame clones only, with some absent. The sample records about 550,000 clones, around 95% being singletons. Naive CD8 cells were CD45RO-negative, positively selected for CCR7, excluding terminally differentiated effector memory CD45RA+ cells. Regarding this clone: Its antigen is undetermined.

This receptor was taken from a woman in her thirties in good health. Sequenced material: naive CD8+ T cells sorted from blood. This sequence joins TRBV27 and TRBJ2-3, with a weak D call TRBD2 (5 bases). CDR3 sequence (DNA): TGTGCCAGCAGTTTAGACCGGTGGCTAGCAACCACTAGCACAGATACGCAGTATTTT. Protein: CASSLDRWLATTSTDTQYF.